The rows below give T cell receptor beta chains drawn from one sample of a study of blood T cells in healthy people across ages. One entry per CDR3 protein, called by TCRdb with MiXCR from the 5' RACE reads. The table shows hundreds of thousands of distinct CDR3 sequences, with approximately 40% occurring only once. Sequenced material: blood. These receptors were taken from an older man in good health. CDR3s include the opening cysteine and the closing phenylalanine or tryptophan. The order of the fields is CDR3 DNA, CDR3 protein, clone size, V gene, J gene, D gene. The D gene is left open where the match is weak. Clone size is stated in some rows and not others, as once, few, many or a class when expanded.

TGCAGCGCTGGGAAATCTGCCGGGGAGCTGTTTTTT	CSAGKSAGELFF	few	TRBV29-1	TRBJ2-2	-
TGTGCCAGCAGCTCCCAGCGAGGGTACTTC	CASSSQRGYF	few	TRBV7-2	TRBJ2-7	-
TGTGCCAGCAGCCCTTTCGGGGGGGTTAACTATGGCTACACCTTC	CASSPFGGVNYGYTF	few	TRBV7-2	TRBJ1-2	-
TGTGCCAGCAGTAAAGGACTAGCGGGAGTCCAAGAGACCCAGTTCTTC	CASSKGLAGVQETQFF	-	TRBV6-2/TRBV6-3	TRBJ2-1	TRBD2
TGTGCCAGCAGCCTAGCGGGAGATGGAGAGACCCAGTACTTC	CASSLAGDGETQYF	many	TRBV7-2	TRBJ2-5	TRBD2
TGTGCCAGCAGCACGCCTGGCTCCTACAATGAGCAGTTCTTC	CASSTPGSYNEQFF	few	TRBV6-6	TRBJ2-1	-
TGCGCCAGCACCCCTCACGGGGGGGACAATGAGCAGTTCTTC	CASTPHGGDNEQFF	-	TRBV4-1	TRBJ2-1	TRBD2
TGCAGTGCTAGAGATCTGGGCAGATCCCAAGAGACCCAGTACTTC	CSARDLGRSQETQYF	-	TRBV20-1	TRBJ2-5	-
TGCGCCAGCAGTTACACTAGCGGGAGCTCCTACAATGAGCAGTTCTTC	CASSYTSGSSYNEQFF	-	TRBV5-1	TRBJ2-1	TRBD2
TGTGCCAGCAGCCTCGGGGCAGCCACCGAGCAGTACTTC	CASSLGAATEQYF	few	TRBV6-1	TRBJ2-7	-
TGCGCCAGCAGCTCGGGACAAAACAATGAGCAGTTCTTC	CASSSGQNNEQFF	-	TRBV5-1	TRBJ2-1	-
TGCAGTGCTAGAAAGCCCGCTGGGGCGGGAGCATCCAAAAACATTCAGTACTTC	CSARKPAGAGASKNIQYF	-	TRBV20-1	TRBJ2-4	TRBD2
TGTGCCACCGCCGGATCAAGAAACACTGAAGCTTTCTTT	CATAGSRNTEAFF	few	TRBV15	TRBJ1-1	-
TGCAGTGCTAGAGTCGCATCCTACGAGCAGTACTTC	CSARVASYEQYF	-	TRBV20-1	TRBJ2-7	-
TGTGCCAGCAGCCCCCTGGGACAACGAGTCTACGAGCAGTACTTC	CASSPLGQRVYEQYF	few	TRBV7-9	TRBJ2-7	-
TGTGCCAGCAGCTCCGGACAGGGCCCGTACAATGAGCAGTTCTTC	CASSSGQGPYNEQFF	few	TRBV11-2	TRBJ2-1	TRBD1
TGCAGCGTTGGGGCAGAATACAATCAGTCCCAGCATTTT	CSVGAEYNQSQHF	-	TRBV29-1	TRBJ1-5	-
TGTGCCGGATCTTTTCTGGCCAAAAACATTCAGTACTTC	CAGSFLAKNIQYF	few	TRBV6-6	TRBJ2-4	-
TGCAGTGCTAGAGGACCCTATGACAATGAGCAGTACTTC	CSARGPYDNEQYF	-	TRBV20-1	TRBJ2-7	-
TGTGCCAGCAACCTGGGACTAGCGGGGGGGCGGGACTTAGAGACCCAGTACTTC	CASNLGLAGGRDLETQYF	-	TRBV7-2	TRBJ2-5	TRBD2
TGTGCCAGCAGTACCAGCGGGATCACCTACGAGCAGTACTTC	CASSTSGITYEQYF	few	TRBV2	TRBJ2-7	TRBD2
TGCAGCGTTGAAGCAGGCCACTATGGCTACACCTTC	CSVEAGHYGYTF	-	TRBV29-1	TRBJ1-2	-
TGCGCCAGCAGCCAAGGGGGCGTCGAGAAACAGCAGTTCTTC	CASSQGGVEKQQFF	many	TRBV4-3	TRBJ2-1	-
TGTGCCAGCAGGCCCTCGCCAGCGGGAGAAGGCGAGCAGTACTTC	CASRPSPAGEGEQYF	many	TRBV7-2	TRBJ2-7	TRBD2
TGTGCAACCAAGGGGACAGGGGGAGAGACCCAGTACTTC	CATKGTGGETQYF	-	TRBV25-1	TRBJ2-5	TRBD1
TGTGCCAGCAGTTTCTCTGGCGGGGCGCGCAGTTACAATGAGCAGTTCTTC	CASSFSGGARSYNEQFF	few	TRBV28	TRBJ2-1	-
TGCGCCAGCAGCCCGGACTCGAAAGGGGGCTACACCTTC	CASSPDSKGGYTF	-	TRBV5-1	TRBJ1-2	-
TGTGCCAGCAGTTCGGGACTAGCGAGGGACACCGGGGAGCTGTTTTTT	CASSSGLARDTGELFF	-	TRBV12-3/TRBV12-4	TRBJ2-2	TRBD2
TGCAGTGCTAGGCCGGGACAGGGGGCGGCCGAGCAGTTCTTC	CSARPGQGAAEQFF	-	TRBV20-1	TRBJ2-1	TRBD1
TGCAGTGCCACGCAACCGGGACAGCATTTCAATGAGCAGTTCTTC	CSATQPGQHFNEQFF	many	TRBV20-1	TRBJ2-1	TRBD1
TGTGCCAGCAGACTCAGGCATACTGAAGCTTTCTTT	CASRLRHTEAFF	-	TRBV28	TRBJ1-1	-
TGTGCCACCAGCAGAGACAGGCTCGATCAGCCCCAGCATTTT	CATSRDRLDQPQHF	-	TRBV15	TRBJ1-5	-
TGTGCCAGCAGCTTAAGTCCTTGGCGGAGGAATGAGCAGTTCTTC	CASSLSPWRRNEQFF	-	TRBV7-2	TRBJ2-1	-
TGTGCCAGCAGTCCAGACAGGGCTGCTAACTATGGCTACACCTTC	CASSPDRAANYGYTF	few	TRBV6-5	TRBJ1-2	TRBD1
TGTGCCAGCAGTAAAGGAGTTGGGATATATGGCTACACCTTC	CASSKGVGIYGYTF	-	TRBV7-9	TRBJ1-2	-
TGTGCCAGCAGCTCCGGGAGTGAAGCTTTCTTT	CASSSGSEAFF	few	TRBV7-2	TRBJ1-1	-
TGCGCCAGCAGTCCCAGGGGGCATGACGGGGAGCTGTTTTTT	CASSPRGHDGELFF	-	TRBV5-1	TRBJ2-2	TRBD1
TGTGCCAGCAGAGGGGACAGGGGCTACGGGCAGTACTTC	CASRGDRGYGQYF	-	TRBV28	TRBJ2-7	TRBD1
TGTGCCTATCGGACTAGCGGGAGGCGAAACTACGAGCAGTACTTC	CAYRTSGRRNYEQYF	-	TRBV30	TRBJ2-7	TRBD2
TGTGCCACTTCCGGGACTAGCCTCCATGAGCAGTTCTTC	CATSGTSLHEQFF	-	TRBV27	TRBJ2-1	TRBD2
TGTGCCAGCAGTTACTCGGCCCGGGACAGGGGTTACGAGCAGTACTTC	CASSYSARDRGYEQYF	few	TRBV6-6	TRBJ2-7	TRBD1
TGTGCCAGCAGCCCGCCGGGGAGACAGCAGTACTTC	CASSPPGRQQYF	-	TRBV5-4	TRBJ2-7	-
TGCGCCAGCAGCTTGGGGGACAGATTCTATGGCTACACCTTC	CASSLGDRFYGYTF	few	TRBV5-1	TRBJ1-2	TRBD1
TGCGCCAGCAGCCTCGGGACAGGCGTTTTTTCCTACGAGCAGTACTTC	CASSLGTGVFSYEQYF	-	TRBV5-1	TRBJ2-7	TRBD1
TGTGCCAGCAGTTTGGCCCGGATTGGGGGTGGTTCACCCCTCCACTTT	CASSLARIGGGSPLHF	-	TRBV28	TRBJ1-6	-
TGCAGCGTTTCTCCTTCACCCCTCCACTTT	CSVSPSPLHF	-	TRBV29-1	TRBJ1-6	-
TGTGCTAGTGGTTCGGACACAAATCTACAGCCCCAGCATTTT	CASGSDTNLQPQHF	-	TRBV12-5	TRBJ1-5	-
TGTGCCAGCAGCCTAAAACGTGACAGTAACTATGGCTACACCTTC	CASSLKRDSNYGYTF	many	TRBV6-5	TRBJ1-2	-
TGCAGTGCTAGAGGGGGTTCGACGAAGAACACCGGGGAGCTGTTTTTT	CSARGGSTKNTGELFF	-	TRBV20-1	TRBJ2-2	-
TGTGCCAGCAGTTTATCAGGGTTTGTTGGAGAGACCCAGTACTTC	CASSLSGFVGETQYF	few	TRBV27	TRBJ2-5	-